What follows describes a single T cell receptor beta chain. Its cognate antigen is unknown. The CDR3 totals 16 residues. Germline V gene data show CDR1 as KGHSH and CDR2 as LQKENI. The ends were cut back, 3 bases at V and 5 bases at J, with 19 bases in the middle. Busulfan-fludarabine conditioning, marrow transplant, and cyclophosphamide on days +3 and +4 were administered. The entry originates in a study of T cells after posttransplantation cyclophosphamide. The study's findings and limits: Skin or GI-infiltrating T cells shared few TRB sequences with blood. TRB clonality was highly associated with recipient CMV seropositivity and reactivation. Donor CD8+ memory clones often dominated recipient blood repertoires at later times.

TCRdb's table, derived via immunoSEQ multiplex PCR, lists solely in-frame clones and lacks some. Found here are about 5,000 clones, under 90% of them singletons; the top ten hold roughly 2.8%. The gene calls are TRBV18 and TRBJ2-5; the D gene is possibly TRBD1 (5 bases). This specimen consisted of CD4+ T cells sorted from blood, obtained around 370 days after allogeneic stem cell transplant with posttransplant cyclophosphamide. This sequence originates from a male patient between 45 and 60 years old who received an allogeneic stem cell transplant from a related donor and was CMV-positive. These T cells may partly come from the graft donor. CDR3 coding DNA: TGTGCCAGCTCACCCTACGACAGCTCCTCCGGGGAGACCCAGTACTTC. This gives the protein CASSPYDSSSGETQYF. The full variable domain, with the rest looked up from reference TRBV18 and TRBJ2-5, is NAGVMQNPRHLVRRRGQEARLRCSPMKGHSHVYWYRQLPEEGLKFMVYLQKENIIDESGMPKERFSAEFPKEGPSILRIQQVVRGDSAAYFCASSPYDSSSGETQYFGPGTRLLVL.